Listed below are T cell receptor beta chains from one sample, sequenced in a study of T cell repertoires in cytomegalovirus infection. TCRdb re-derived calls from the reads in MiXCR, one entry per CDR3 protein. The table lists hundreds of thousands of distinct CDR3 sequences, roughly 29% of them singletons, with around 20% in the top ten. These receptors have no identified antigens. The sample here was cultured PBMCs, taken from culture after CMV antigen stimulation. The receptors here all came from a human donor in good health (CMV status not recorded). Some clones in this sample may be carry-over from other donors' samples. The CDR3 runs from the conserved cysteine through the conserved F or W. A D gene is named only where the DNA matches it firmly. Some rows have no size entry. The others give once, few or many, or a class for an expanded clone.

j_gene | d_gene | len | v_gene | abundance | CDR3aa | CDR3nt
TRBJ2-3 | NA | 15 | TRBV10-3 | few | CATGTGRGSTDTQYF | TGTGCCACCGGGACGGGTAGGGGAAGCACAGATACGCAGTATTTT
TRBJ2-7 | NA | 15 | TRBV4-1 | NA | CASSPQGGGRYEQYF | TGCGCCAGCAGCCCCCAGGGAGGCGGTCGGTACGAGCAGTACTTC
TRBJ2-1 | TRBD2 | 18 | TRBV7-2 | many | CASSLSASGSKSYNEQFF | TGTGCCAGCAGCTTATCGGCTAGCGGGAGTAAGTCCTACAATGAGCAGTTCTTC
TRBJ2-3 | NA | 15 | TRBV6-1 | NA | CASRSEGKGADTQYF | TGTGCCAGCCGTTCTGAGGGAAAAGGCGCAGATACGCAGTATTTT
TRBJ2-5 | TRBD2 | 18 | TRBV7-2 | NA | CASSLRPLAGGNGETQYF | TGTGCCAGCAGCTTAAGACCGCTAGCGGGAGGGAATGGGGAGACCCAGTACTTC
TRBJ2-1 | TRBD2 | 15 | TRBV7-2 | NA | CASTTRSGGSNEQFF | TGTGCCAGCACCACTAGGTCGGGAGGGTCCAATGAGCAGTTCTTC
TRBJ1-2 | NA | 13 | TRBV29-1 | NA | CSVGTGTFYGYTF | TGCAGCGTTGGAACCGGGACCTTCTATGGCTACACCTTC
TRBJ2-4 | NA | 15 | TRBV28 | NA | CASREQEQAKNIQYF | TGTGCCAGCAGGGAGCAGGAACAGGCAAAAAACATTCAGTACTTC
TRBJ2-6 | NA | 14 | TRBV15 | NA | CATSSPREANVLTF | TGTGCCACCAGCAGCCCTAGGGAGGCCAACGTCCTGACTTTC
TRBJ2-1 | TRBD2 | 15 | TRBV6-6 | once | CASSSGRLPYNEQFF | TGTGCCAGCAGTAGCGGGAGGCTTCCCTACAATGAGCAGTTCTTC
TRBJ1-1 | NA | 13 | TRBV2 | few | CASSTQGGSEAFF | TGTGCCAGCAGTACCCAGGGTGGGAGTGAAGCTTTCTTT
TRBJ2-3 | TRBD2 | 15 | TRBV7-9 | few | CASSSTEREWGTQYF | TGTGCCAGCAGCTCGACTGAGCGGGAGTGGGGTACGCAGTATTTT
TRBJ2-1 | NA | 15 | TRBV2 | NA | CASSDEVATYNEQFF | TGTGCCAGCAGTGACGAGGTAGCGACCTACAATGAGCAGTTCTTC
TRBJ2-7 | TRBD1 | 17 | TRBV11-2 | NA | CASSRNNPGTANYEQYF | TGTGCCAGCAGCCGCAACAATCCCGGGACAGCCAACTACGAGCAGTACTTC
TRBJ2-7 | NA | 14 | TRBV19 | few | CASSTHGRAYEQYF | TGTGCCAGTAGCACCCATGGGAGAGCCTACGAGCAGTACTTC
TRBJ2-7 | TRBD1 | 13 | TRBV10-3 | NA | CAIRGQDSYEQYF | TGTGCCATCAGGGGACAGGACTCCTACGAGCAGTACTTC
TRBJ1-2 | NA | 15 | TRBV7-9 | NA | CASSLDWDSDYGYTF | TGTGCCAGCAGCTTAGACTGGGACTCAGACTATGGCTACACCTTC
TRBJ1-5 | NA | 15 | TRBV7-8 | many | CASSLSPREDQPQHF | TGTGCCAGCAGCCTAAGTCCCAGGGAGGATCAGCCCCAGCATTTT
TRBJ2-3 | TRBD1 | 16 | TRBV15 | NA | CATSRDTQGATDTQYF | TGTGCCACCAGCAGAGATACTCAGGGGGCGACAGATACGCAGTATTTT
TRBJ1-5 | NA | 14 | TRBV27 | few | CASSLSRKNQPQHF | TGTGCCAGCAGTTTATCACGGAAGAATCAGCCCCAGCATTTT
TRBJ2-3 | NA | 18 | TRBV7-6 | NA | CASSLVGFGQGGTDTQYF | TGTGCCAGCAGCTTAGTGGGATTTGGACAGGGAGGGACAGATACGCAGTATTTT
TRBJ2-1 | NA | 14 | TRBV7-2 | NA | CATEGPGTYNEQFF | TGTGCCACCGAAGGTCCTGGTACATACAATGAGCAGTTCTTC
TRBJ1-2 | TRBD1 | 15 | TRBV7-9 | few | CASTTPTGGRDGYTF | TGTGCCAGCACCACCCCGACAGGGGGCCGTGATGGCTACACCTTC